This T cell receptor beta chain originates from a study of shared clonotypes between healthy human individuals. Study-wide findings and caveats: Some clonotypes were shared by all four sorted-subset donors, while others were not shared. The non-shared ones had lower generation probabilities than the shared ones. Estimated richness values were generally larger in naive subsets than in memory subsets. A small donor pool kept down the genetic and exposure-history diversity that was represented.

CD45RO-negative, CCR7-selected cells formed the naive CD8 fraction, which excluded terminally differentiated effector memory CD45RA+ cells. All donors were Caucasian adults living in Nashville, Tennessee. The CDR3 is 16 amino acids. V shed 2 bases and J shed 4 bases, with 14 bases lying between them. Germline V CDR1 and CDR2: SEHNR, FQNEAQ (reference sequence). TCRdb's copy holds only in-frame clones and misses some; the assay was immunoSEQ multiplex PCR. The sample includes millions of clones, roughly 94% of them seen just once. Regarding this clone: Its specificity is not known.

The chain joins TRBV7-9 to TRBJ2-2; no reliable D call. The sequence was collected from a man aged 18 to 30 in good health. Sequenced sample: naive CD8+ T cells sorted from blood. The CDR3 DNA sequence: TGTGCCAGCAGCTTACCCATCAGGCTGGTCACCGGGGAGCTGTTTTTT. Encoded protein: CASSLPIRLVTGELFF.